This TCR beta chain was identified during a study of CD8 T cells in Susac syndrome. The CDR3 is made up of 12 amino acids. V lost 3 bases to trimming and J lost 7 bases, with 8 bases between them. Germline CDR1 and CDR2: SGDLS and YYNGEE. An amount of RNA that ranged from roughly 0.5 to 1 ug was reverse transcribed with random hexamers. With immunoSEQ multiplex PCR, TCR beta CDR3 was amplified across 54 Vbeta and 13 Jbeta. TCRdb itself ran the immunoSEQ multiplex PCR reads through MiXCR, one entry per CDR3 protein. The repertoire has more than 150,000 distinct CDR3 sequences, around 95% of them found once; the top ten carry about 0.15%.

This chain links TRBV9 with TRBJ1-5, with a possible D match to TRBD1 (5 bases). This TCR was recovered from a human donor with multiple sclerosis. Sequencing input: CD8+ T cells from PBMCs. In nucleotides, the CDR3 is TGTGCCAGCAGCGGGGGGGACCAGCCCCAGCATTTT. It codes for CASSGGDQPQHF.